These 27 T cell receptor beta chains share one sample of origin, sequenced in a study of T cell changes during pregnancy in multiple sclerosis. The data were produced by immunoSEQ multiplex PCR, yet TCRdb's version contains in-frame clones alone and is incomplete. The repertoire holds 65,000 to 85,000 clones, with roughly nine tenths as singletons. The input for sequencing was peripheral blood, taken in the second trimester of pregnancy. These receptors were obtained from a female donor with multiple sclerosis, enrolled in a pregnancy study.

The chain joins TRBV19 to TRBJ2-7, with D maybe TRBD2 (6 bases). This CDR3 contains 15 residues. The germline V gene encodes CDR1 LNHDA and CDR2 SQIVND (reference sequence). Trimming removed 4 bases at V and 0 bases at J, with 13 bases between. The CDR3 DNA is TGTGCCAGTAGTAGGGGGGACTCATACTCCTACGAGCAGTACTTC. This codes for CASSRGDSYSYEQYF.

This rearrangement joins TRBV18 to TRBJ1-3; possibly TRBD1 for D (6 bases). The germline V and J ends were trimmed by 3 bases and 2 bases, with 8 bases remaining between them. There are 14 residues in the CDR3. Germline values: CDR1 KGHSH, CDR2 LQKENI. CDR3 in amino acids: CASSPQGPGNTIYF. CDR3 DNA: TGTGCCAGCTCACCTCAGGGGCCTGGAAACACCATATATTTT.

This chain links TRBV6-6 with TRBJ1-2; D is undetermined. V lost 6 bases, J lost 5 bases, and 16 bases lay in between. CDR1 is MNHNY, CDR2 SVGAGI, per germline (reference sequence). This CDR3 is built from 14 residues. The CDR3 DNA sequence: TGTGCCAGCAGCCTAAACATGGACTCATATGGCTACACCTTC. Protein product: CASSLNMDSYGYTF.

The rearrangement joins TRBV19 to TRBJ1-1; no definite D call. In germline, CDR1 is LNHDA, CDR2 SQIVND (reference sequence). Deletions cut 3 bases from V and 8 bases from J, with 13 bases between. The CDR3 is made up of 13 amino acids. The CDR3 DNA follows: TGTGCCAGTAGTATTGGAGGATCGCGGGAAGCTTTCTTT. Amino acids: CASSIGGSREAFF.

V and J are TRBV30 and TRBJ1-2; TRBD1 matches at 10 bases. V shed 3 bases, J shed 6 bases, and the junction held 10 bases outside the gene matches. Germline CDR1 is GTSNPN and CDR2 is SVGIG (reference sequence). The CDR3 loop spans 15 amino acids. The CDR3 here is CAWSHWGGQGDGYTF. The CDR3 nucleotides read TGTGCCTGGAGCCACTGGGGAGGACAGGGGGATGGCTACACCTTC.

This clone was detected only once. The CDR3 sequence is CSVSRGQPPEQYF. The CDR3 bases are TGCAGCGTCTCCCGGGGACAGCCGCCCGAGCAGTACTTC. V is TRBV29-1 and J is TRBJ2-7; 7 bases agree with TRBD1. Germline V gene sequence: CDR1 SQVTM, CDR2 ANQGSEA. This CDR3 has 13 residues. Germline trimming cut 6 bases from V and 6 bases from J; bases unmatched to any gene: 11.

By share of the sample, this clone is medium-sized. Different DNA sequences within this sample yield the same CDR3. The chain joins TRBV18 to TRBJ1-3; D gene uncertain. Germline CDR1 reads KGHSH; CDR2 reads LQKENI. V lost 1 base and J 0 bases, leaving 10 bases between the germline ends. CDR3 length: 16 amino acids. In DNA form, the CDR3 reads TGTGCCAGCTCACCACGGAGACTAAACTCTGGAAACACCATATATTTT. Translated: CASSPRRLNSGNTIYF.

The chain is built from TRBV28 and TRBJ1-2; D uncertain. The CDR3 covers 15 residues. V lost 1 base and J 0 bases, leaving 9 bases between the germline ends. Germline CDR1 reads MDHEN; CDR2 reads SYDVKM. This chain's CDR3 is CASSLLAGTNYGYTF. The CDR3, as DNA: TGTGCCAGCAGTTTATTGGCAGGTACTAACTATGGCTACACCTTC.

The chain links TRBV18 to TRBJ1-3, with 8 bases aligning to TRBD1. V dropped 6 bases and J dropped 1; count of bases not matched to a gene: 5. Germline lookup yields CDR1 KGHSH and CDR2 LQKENI. The CDR3 length is 15 residues. This CDR3 reads CASSDREGSGNTIYF. The CDR3 DNA follows: TGTGCCAGCTCGGACAGGGAAGGGTCTGGAAACACCATATATTTT.

The chain employs TRBV4-3 and TRBJ1-3; TRBD1 might be the D (5 bases). This CDR3 region has 19 residues. The ends were cut back, 2 bases at V and 5 bases at J, with 25 bases in the middle. Germline V CDR1 and CDR2: LGHNA, YSLEER. This CDR3 reads CASSQMRLVGQSTRNTIYF. CDR3 DNA sequence: TGCGCCAGCAGCCAAATGAGGTTGGTGGGGCAGTCTACTAGAAACACCATATATTTT.

This clone was counted once. The J gene is TRBJ1-4, the V gene TRBV10-1; TRBD1 matches 7 bases. The CDR3 totals 18 residues. CDR1 and CDR2 (germline): WNHNN, SYGVQD (reference sequence). V lost 1 base to trimming and J lost 4 bases; unmatched junction nucleotides: 12. The CDR3 nucleotides are TGCGCCAGCAGTGAGTATGATCAGGGGGATGAGGGTAATGAAAAACTGTTTTTT. Amino acids: CASSEYDQGDEGNEKLFF.

The genes are TRBV7-8 and TRBJ2-1; 9 bases align to TRBD1. The V and J ends lost 2 bases and 4 bases, in that order; junction bases with no gene match: 6. The germline CDR1 and CDR2 sequences are SGHVS and FQNEAQ. The CDR3 consists of 16 residues. Written as DNA, the CDR3 is TGTGCCAGCAGCTTACGACCGGGACAGGGATACAATGAGCAGTTCTTC. This sequence encodes CASSLRPGQGYNEQFF.

The chain joins TRBV5-4 to TRBJ1-1; possibly TRBD1 for D (5 bases). CDR3 length equals 14 residues. Germline CDR1 is SGHNT and CDR2 is YYREEE (reference sequence). The V and J ends lost 4 bases and 1 base respectively, with 11 bases between them. The CDR3 here is CASSVPTGNTEAFF. The CDR3 DNA follows: TGTGCCAGCAGCGTGCCCACAGGGAACACTGAAGCTTTCTTT.

J is TRBJ2-7 and V is TRBV7-8, with TRBD2 identical over 7 bases. Germline V gene data show CDR1 as SGHVS and CDR2 as FQNEAQ. Trimming took 0 bases from V and 3 from J; bases not matched to a gene: 8. This CDR3 comprises 16 residues. CDR3 coding DNA: TGTGCCAGCAGCTTAGCCCGGGGAGGGTACAACTACGAGCAGTACTTC. It is translated as CASSLARGGYNYEQYF. Full variable domain (outside the CDR3, taken from reference TRBV7-8 and TRBJ2-7): GAGVSQSPRYKVAKRGQDVALRCDPISGHVSLFWYQQALGQGPEFLTYFQNEAQLDKSGLPSDRFFAERPEGSVSTLKIQRTQQEDSAVYLCASSLARGGYNYEQYFGPGTRLTVT.

CDR3 amino acids: CASSSTLLAGGQGTQETQYF. For the CDR3, the DNA is TGTGCCAGCAGCTCGACGTTACTAGCGGGGGGGCAGGGTACGCAAGAGACCCAGTACTTC. The chain couples TRBV7-6 to TRBJ2-5, with 13 bases lining up with TRBD2. The CDR3 sequence is 20 residues long. CDR1 is SGHVS and CDR2 is FNYEAQ in the germline V gene. The junction had 16 bases not matched to a gene; V was cut back by 4 bases and J by 2 bases.

This chain's CDR3 is CAWSARRGHSNQPQHF. CDR3 coding DNA: TGTGCCTGGAGCGCCAGACGGGGTCATAGCAATCAGCCCCAGCATTTT. The genes are TRBV30 and TRBJ1-5; no clear D. The CDR3 totals 16 residues. The V gene's germline CDR1 is GTSNPN and CDR2 SVGIG (reference sequence). Trimming took off 3 bases at V and 0 bases at J, with 15 bases between the two ends.

This chain links TRBV5-4 with TRBJ1-2; unclear D gene. The length of the CDR3 is 13 residues. CDR1 and CDR2 (germline): SGHNT, YYREEE (reference sequence). Trimming pared 0 bases from V and 6 bases from J, leaving 9 bases between. CDR3 region: CASSLEEGDGYTF. The CDR3 nucleotides read TGTGCCAGCAGCTTGGAGGAGGGTGATGGCTACACCTTC.

The chain links TRBV19 to TRBJ2-1; D is possibly TRBD2 (5 bases). The CDR3 runs 12 residues. Deletions cut 5 bases from V and 8 bases from J, with 10 bases between. CDR1 and CDR2 (germline): LNHDA, SQIVND (reference sequence). The chain's CDR3 is CASSEGLDEQFF. CDR3 coding DNA: TGTGCCAGTAGTGAGGGATTGGATGAGCAGTTCTTC.

The rearrangement uses TRBV19 and TRBJ1-1; the D gene is possibly TRBD1 (6 bases). Germline V gene lookup returns CDR1 LNHDA and CDR2 SQIVND (reference sequence). This CDR3 is built from 14 residues. Trimming left V 5 bases short and J 2 bases short, with 12 bases between. CDR3 residues: CASSSLGGNTEAFF. The CDR3 region has the DNA TGTGCCAGTAGTTCCTTAGGGGGTAACACTGAAGCTTTCTTT.

The chain employs TRBV2 and TRBJ2-3, with TRBD2 matching 9 bases. Losses at the gene ends were 11 bases for V and 1 base for J; bases not matched to a gene: 4. CDR3 size: 13 residues. Germline-derived CDR1 and CDR2 are SNHLY and FYNNEI. CDR3 residues: CAGTSTGTDTQYF. CDR3 in DNA: TGTGCCGGGACTAGCACCGGCACAGATACGCAGTATTTT.

The count of this clone is one. V and J are TRBV6-1 and TRBJ2-7; 7 bases are a match to TRBD1. V gave up 7 bases and J gave up 4 bases; unmatched junction bases: 13. The CDR3 is 15 residues long. Germline-derived CDR1 and CDR2 are MNHNS and SASEGT. CDR3 sequence (DNA): TGTGCCAGCACCAGACAGGGTTTCGTGGGGTACGAGCAGTACTTC. Its protein product is CASTRQGFVGYEQYF.

V gene TRBV19 combines with J gene TRBJ2-1; D might be TRBD2 (6 bases). V gave up 3 bases and J gave up 6 bases, with 12 bases separating them. The length of the CDR3 is 14 residues. Germline V gene lookup returns CDR1 LNHDA and CDR2 SQIVND (reference sequence). CDR3 coding DNA: TGTGCCAGTAGTATCCACGCGGGGCTCAATGAGCAGTTCTTC. This gives the protein CASSIHAGLNEQFF.

The chain couples TRBV9 to TRBJ2-7; TRBD1 matches 7 bases. Germline CDR1 is SGDLS and CDR2 is YYNGEE. J was trimmed by 3 bases and V by 3 bases; bases with no gene match: 12. The CDR3 loop spans 16 amino acids. In DNA, the CDR3 is TGTGCCAGCAGCGCACACAACGGGACAGAAGTCTACGAGCAGTACTTC. It encodes CASSAHNGTEVYEQYF.

The rearrangement joins TRBV7-6 to TRBJ1-1; 7 bases match TRBD1. This CDR3 comprises 14 residues. The V and J ends lost 1 base and 11 bases, in that order; junction bases with no gene match: 10. Looked up from germline, CDR1 is SGHVS and CDR2 is FNYEAQ. CDR3 sequence (DNA): TGTGCCAGCAGCTTAGAGGGGTCGACAGGGCAGGCTTTCTTT. Protein product: CASSLEGSTGQAFF.

This sequence joins TRBV5-8 and TRBJ2-1, with D perhaps matching TRBD2 (5 bases). Germline-derived CDR1 and CDR2 are SGHTS and YDEGEE. The CDR3 has 14 amino acids. With 4 bases removed from V and 4 bases from J, the gap between germline ends came to 12 bases. CDR3 sequence (DNA): TGTGCCAGCAGCAACCGGGATTATTACAATGAGCAGTTCTTC. Protein: CASSNRDYYNEQFF.

The genes are TRBV14 and TRBJ2-7; D is perhaps TRBD1 (6 bases). The germline CDR1 and CDR2 sequences are SGHDN and FVKESK. CDR3 length: 14 amino acids. Trimming cost V 4 bases and J 3 bases, with 13 bases left between them. Here the CDR3 reads CASSLNRDGYEQYF. CDR3 nucleotides: TGTGCCAGCAGCCTGAACAGGGATGGCTACGAGCAGTACTTC.

This chain connects TRBV27 to TRBJ1-1; D is unresolved. V was pared by 2 bases and J by 4 bases, with 14 bases between. The CDR3 length is 15 residues. Per germline, CDR1 MNHEY and CDR2 SMNVEV (reference sequence). The CDR3 loop is CASSLGAGSGTEAFF. For the CDR3, the DNA is TGTGCCAGCAGTTTAGGAGCTGGGTCTGGCACTGAAGCTTTCTTT.